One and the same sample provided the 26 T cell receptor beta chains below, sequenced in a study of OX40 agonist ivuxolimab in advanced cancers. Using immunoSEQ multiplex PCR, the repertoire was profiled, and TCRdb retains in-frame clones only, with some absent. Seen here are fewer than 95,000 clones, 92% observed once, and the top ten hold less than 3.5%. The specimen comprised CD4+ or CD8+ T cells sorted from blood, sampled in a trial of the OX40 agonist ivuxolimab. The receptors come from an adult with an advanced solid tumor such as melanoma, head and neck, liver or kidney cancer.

Here the CDR3 reads CASSHFPGQAPSTYGYTF. The CDR3 region has the DNA TGCGCCAGCAGCCACTTCCCGGGACAGGCTCCCTCCACATATGGCTACACCTTC. The chain employs TRBV4-1 and TRBJ1-2; TRBD1 agrees at 8 bases. CDR3 length: 18 amino acids. Germline V gene lookup returns CDR1 MGHRA and CDR2 YSYEKL. V was clipped by 3 bases and J by 5 bases; unmatched bases: 17.

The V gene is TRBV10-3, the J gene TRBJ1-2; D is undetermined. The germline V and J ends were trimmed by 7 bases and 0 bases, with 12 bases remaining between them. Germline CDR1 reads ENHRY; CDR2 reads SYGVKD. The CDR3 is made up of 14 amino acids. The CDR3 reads CAITLDPANYGYTF. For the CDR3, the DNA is TGTGCCATCACCCTGGACCCAGCTAACTATGGCTACACCTTC.

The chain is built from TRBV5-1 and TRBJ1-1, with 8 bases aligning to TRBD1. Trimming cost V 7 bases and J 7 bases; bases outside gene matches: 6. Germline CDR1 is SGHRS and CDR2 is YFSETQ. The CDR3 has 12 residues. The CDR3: CASAHDRGEAFF. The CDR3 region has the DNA TGCGCCAGCGCTCACGACAGGGGTGAAGCTTTCTTT.

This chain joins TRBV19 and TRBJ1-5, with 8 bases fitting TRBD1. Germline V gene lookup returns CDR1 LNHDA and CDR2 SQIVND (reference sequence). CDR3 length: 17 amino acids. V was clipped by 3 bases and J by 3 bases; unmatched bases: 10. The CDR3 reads CASSILSGTGLNQPQHF. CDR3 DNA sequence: TGTGCCAGTAGTATTCTATCCGGGACAGGCCTCAATCAGCCCCAGCATTTT.

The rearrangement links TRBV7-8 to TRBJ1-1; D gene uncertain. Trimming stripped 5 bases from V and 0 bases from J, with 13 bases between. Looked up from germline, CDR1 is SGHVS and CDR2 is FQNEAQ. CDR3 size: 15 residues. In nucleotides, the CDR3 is TGTGCCAGCAGCGAAATAGGGAACATGAACACTGAAGCTTTCTTT. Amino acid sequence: CASSEIGNMNTEAFF. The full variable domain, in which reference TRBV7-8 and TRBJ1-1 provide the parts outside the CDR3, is GAGVSQSPRYKVAKRGQDVALRCDPISGHVSLFWYQQALGQGPEFLTYFQNEAQLDKSGLPSDRFFAERPEGSVSTLKIQRTQQEDSAVYLCASSEIGNMNTEAFFGQGTRLTVV.

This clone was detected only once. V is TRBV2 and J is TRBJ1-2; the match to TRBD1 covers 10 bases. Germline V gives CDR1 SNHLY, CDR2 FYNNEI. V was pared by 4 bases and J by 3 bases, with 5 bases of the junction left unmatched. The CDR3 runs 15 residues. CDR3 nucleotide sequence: TGTGCCAGCAGTGTTGACAGGGGGCCGTACTATGGCTACACCTTC. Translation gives CASSVDRGPYYGYTF. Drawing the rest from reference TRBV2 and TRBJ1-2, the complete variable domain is EPEVTQTPSHQVTQMGQEVILRCVPISNHLYFYWYRQILGQKVEFLVSFYNNEISEKSEIFDDQFSVERPDGSNFTLKIRSTKLEDSAMYFCASSVDRGPYYGYTFGSGTRLTVV.

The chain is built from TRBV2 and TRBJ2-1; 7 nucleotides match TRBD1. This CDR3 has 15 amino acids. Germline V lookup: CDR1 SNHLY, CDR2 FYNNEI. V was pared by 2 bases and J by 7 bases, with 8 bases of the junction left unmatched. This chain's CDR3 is CASSEPQGRGNEQFF. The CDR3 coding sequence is TGTGCCAGCAGTGAACCCCAGGGCAGGGGGAATGAGCAGTTCTTC.

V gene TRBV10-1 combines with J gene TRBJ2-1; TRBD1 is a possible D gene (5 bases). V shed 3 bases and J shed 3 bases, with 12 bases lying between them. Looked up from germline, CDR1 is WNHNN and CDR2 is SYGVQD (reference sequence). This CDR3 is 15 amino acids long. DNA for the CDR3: TGCGCCAGCAGTGAAAGTCGCCAGGGCTACAATGAGCAGTTCTTC. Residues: CASSESRQGYNEQFF.

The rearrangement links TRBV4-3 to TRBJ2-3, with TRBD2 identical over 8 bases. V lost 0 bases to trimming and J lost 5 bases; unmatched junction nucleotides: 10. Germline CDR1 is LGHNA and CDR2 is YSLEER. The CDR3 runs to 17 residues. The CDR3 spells CASSQDQTGGRRDTQYF. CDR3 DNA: TGCGCCAGCAGCCAAGATCAGACGGGGGGGCGAAGAGATACGCAGTATTTT.

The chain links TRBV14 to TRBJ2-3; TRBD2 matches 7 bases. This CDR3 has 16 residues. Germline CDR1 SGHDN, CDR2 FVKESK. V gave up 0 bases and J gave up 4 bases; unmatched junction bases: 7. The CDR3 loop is CASSQEWAGVADTQYF. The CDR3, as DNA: TGTGCCAGCAGCCAAGAGTGGGCGGGAGTCGCAGATACGCAGTATTTT.

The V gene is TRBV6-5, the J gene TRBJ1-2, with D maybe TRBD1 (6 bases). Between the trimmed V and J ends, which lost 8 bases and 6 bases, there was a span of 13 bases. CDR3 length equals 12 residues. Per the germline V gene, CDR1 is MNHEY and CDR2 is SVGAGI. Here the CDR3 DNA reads TGTGCCAGCGTTTCAGGGGCTAATGGCTACACCTTC. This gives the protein CASVSGANGYTF.

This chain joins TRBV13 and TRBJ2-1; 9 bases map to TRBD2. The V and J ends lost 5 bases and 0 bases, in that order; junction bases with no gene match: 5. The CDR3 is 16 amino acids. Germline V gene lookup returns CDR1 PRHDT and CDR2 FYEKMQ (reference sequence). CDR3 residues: CASSGISGSSYNEQFF. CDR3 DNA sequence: TGTGCCAGCAGCGGTATTAGCGGGAGCTCCTACAATGAGCAGTTCTTC.

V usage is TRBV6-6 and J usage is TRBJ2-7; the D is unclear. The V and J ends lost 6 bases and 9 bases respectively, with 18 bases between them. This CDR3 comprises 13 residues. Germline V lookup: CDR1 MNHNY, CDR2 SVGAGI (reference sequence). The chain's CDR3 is CASSKVGRVGQYF. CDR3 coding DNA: TGTGCCAGCAGCAAAGTCGGTAGGGTTGGGCAGTACTTC.

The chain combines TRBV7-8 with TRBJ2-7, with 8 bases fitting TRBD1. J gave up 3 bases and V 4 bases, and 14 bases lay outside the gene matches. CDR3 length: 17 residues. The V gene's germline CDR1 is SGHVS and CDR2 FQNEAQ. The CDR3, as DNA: TGTGCCAGCAGCTCCTCCGTCGGAGACAGGGGATACTACGAGCAGTACTTC. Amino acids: CASSSSVGDRGYYEQYF.

The CDR3 loop reads CASSGDEAWPYYEQYF. CDR3 DNA sequence: TGTGCCAGCAGTGGGGACGAGGCCTGGCCTTATTACGAGCAGTACTTC. The chain links TRBV7-2 to TRBJ2-7; D is tentatively TRBD1 or TRBD2 (5 bases each). This CDR3 is 16 amino acids long. CDR1 and CDR2 from the germline V gene are SGHTA and FQGNSA. Trimming removed 6 bases from V and 4 bases from J, with 22 bases in between. The full variable domain, its missing parts supplied by reference TRBV7-2 and TRBJ2-7, is GAGVSQSPSNKVTEKGKDVELRCDPISGHTALYWYRQSLGQGLEFLIYFQGNSAPDKSGLPSDRFSAERTGGSVSTLTIQRTQQEDSAVYLCASSGDEAWPYYEQYFGPGTRLTVT.

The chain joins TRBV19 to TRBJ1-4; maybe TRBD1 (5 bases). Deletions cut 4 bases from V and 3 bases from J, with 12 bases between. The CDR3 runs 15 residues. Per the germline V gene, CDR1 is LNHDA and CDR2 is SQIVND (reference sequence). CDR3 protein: CASSTWGSPNEKLFF. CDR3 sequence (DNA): TGTGCCAGTAGTACCTGGGGGAGTCCTAATGAAAAACTGTTTTTT.

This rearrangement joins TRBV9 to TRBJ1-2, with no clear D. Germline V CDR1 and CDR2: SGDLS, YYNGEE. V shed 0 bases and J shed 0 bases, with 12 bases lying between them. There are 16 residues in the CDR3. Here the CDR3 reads CASSVAEPGANYGYTF. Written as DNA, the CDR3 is TGTGCCAGCAGCGTAGCTGAGCCAGGAGCTAACTATGGCTACACCTTC.

As DNA, the CDR3 is TGTGCCAGCTCACCACCGGTAGGAGGGGGGCGGCACGCTTTCTTT. This sequence encodes CASSPPVGGGRHAFF. J is TRBJ1-1 and V is TRBV18; perhaps TRBD1 as D (6 bases). Germline values: CDR1 KGHSH, CDR2 LQKENI. The V end was cut by 0 bases, the J end by 11 bases, with 19 bases between. This CDR3 spans 15 amino acids.

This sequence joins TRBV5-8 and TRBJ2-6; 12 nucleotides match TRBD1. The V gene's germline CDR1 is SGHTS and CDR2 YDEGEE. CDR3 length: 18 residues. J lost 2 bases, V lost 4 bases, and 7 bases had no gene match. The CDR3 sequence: CASSPSRDRGPGANVLTF. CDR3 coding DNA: TGTGCCAGCAGCCCTTCCCGGGACAGGGGGCCTGGGGCCAACGTCCTGACTTTC. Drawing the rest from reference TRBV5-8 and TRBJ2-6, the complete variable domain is EAGVTQSPTHLIKTRGQQATLRCSPISGHTSVYWYQQALGLGLQFLLWYDEGEERNRGNFPPRFSGRQFPNYSSELNVNALELEDSALYLCASSPSRDRGPGANVLTFGAGSRLTVL.

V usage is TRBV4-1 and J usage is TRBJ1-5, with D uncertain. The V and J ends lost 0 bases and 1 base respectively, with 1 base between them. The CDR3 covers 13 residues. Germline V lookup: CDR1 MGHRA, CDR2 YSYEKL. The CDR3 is CASSQESNQPQHF. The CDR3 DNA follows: TGCGCCAGCAGCCAAGAGAGCAATCAGCCCCAGCATTTT.

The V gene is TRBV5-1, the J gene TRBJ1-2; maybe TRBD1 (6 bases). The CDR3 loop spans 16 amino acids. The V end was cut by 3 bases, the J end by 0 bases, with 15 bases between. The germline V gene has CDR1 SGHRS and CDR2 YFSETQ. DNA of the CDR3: TGCGCCAGCAGCTCGCGCCGGACAGACTCTAACTATGGCTACACCTTC. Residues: CASSSRRTDSNYGYTF.

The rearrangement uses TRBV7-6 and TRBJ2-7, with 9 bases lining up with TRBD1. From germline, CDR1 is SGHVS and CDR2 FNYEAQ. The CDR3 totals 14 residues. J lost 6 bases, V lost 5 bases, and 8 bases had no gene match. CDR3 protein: CASSPGTGNGEQYF. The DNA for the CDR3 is TGTGCCAGCAGCCCGGGGACAGGGAACGGCGAGCAGTACTTC.

The CDR3 bases are TGCGCCAGCAGCTTGGAGGGGGAGCTGTTTTTT. This translates into CASSLEGELFF. The genes are TRBV5-1 and TRBJ2-2; D is undetermined. Per germline, CDR1 SGHRS and CDR2 YFSETQ. V shed 0 bases and J shed 8 bases, with 2 bases lying between them. The CDR3 totals 11 residues.

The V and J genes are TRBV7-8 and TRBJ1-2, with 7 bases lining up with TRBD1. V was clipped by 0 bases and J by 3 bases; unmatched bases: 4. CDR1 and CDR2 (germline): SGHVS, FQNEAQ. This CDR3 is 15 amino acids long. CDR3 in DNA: TGTGCCAGCAGCTTAGCCGGGCAGGGGGACTATGGCTACACCTTC. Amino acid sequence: CASSLAGQGDYGYTF.

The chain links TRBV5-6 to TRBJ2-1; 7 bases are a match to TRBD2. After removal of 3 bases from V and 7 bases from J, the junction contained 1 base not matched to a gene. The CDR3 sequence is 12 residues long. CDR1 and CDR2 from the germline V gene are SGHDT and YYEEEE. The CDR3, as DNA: TGTGCCAGCAGCTGGGGGGGTAATGAGCAGTTCTTC. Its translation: CASSWGGNEQFF. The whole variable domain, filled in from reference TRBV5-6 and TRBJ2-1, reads DAGVTQSPTHLIKTRGQQVTLRCSPKSGHDTVSWYQQALGQGPQFIFQYYEEEERQRGNFPDRFSGHQFPNYSSELNVNALLLGDSALYLCASSWGGNEQFFGPGTRLTVL.

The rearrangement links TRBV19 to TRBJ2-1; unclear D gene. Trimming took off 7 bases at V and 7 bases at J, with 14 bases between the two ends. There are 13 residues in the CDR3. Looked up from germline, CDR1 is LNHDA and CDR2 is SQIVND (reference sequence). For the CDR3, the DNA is TGTGCCAGTACCCCCGGGCCGGCAAATGAGCAGTTCTTC. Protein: CASTPGPANEQFF.